Below, 4 T cell receptor beta chains from the same sample are listed, as sequenced in a study of cytomegalovirus exposure and HLA in healthy donors. TCRdb's table, derived via immunoSEQ multiplex PCR, lists solely in-frame clones and lacks some. The sample yields under 75,000 clones, 85% seen once. Sequencing was done on a sample of PBMCs. The receptor set was obtained from a man between 25 and 39 years old in good health and CMV-seronegative.

This clone was recorded once. The chain employs TRBV7-2 and TRBJ2-1, with 8 bases matching TRBD1. CDR1 is SGHTA and CDR2 is FQGNSA in the germline V gene. J was trimmed by 1 base and V by 5 bases; bases with no gene match: 4. The CDR3 extends over 15 amino acids. This CDR3 is CASSKRQGSYNEQFF. The CDR3 bases are TGTGCCAGCAGCAAGAGACAGGGGTCCTACAATGAGCAGTTCTTC.

This rearrangement joins TRBV6-6 to TRBJ1-2; 8 nucleotides agree with TRBD1. The length of the CDR3 is 16 residues. Germline loops: CDR1 MNHNY, CDR2 SVGAGI (reference sequence). V shed 1 base and J 6 bases; nucleotides not matched to a gene: 10. CDR3 sequence reads: CASSYFWAGGRNGYTF. The CDR3 nucleotides read TGTGCCAGCAGTTACTTTTGGGCAGGGGGCAGGAATGGCTACACCTTC.

This chain uses TRBV11-2 with TRBJ1-4; 10 bases are a match to TRBD1. This CDR3 spans 15 amino acids. Germline-derived CDR1 and CDR2 are SGHAT and FQNNGV. Trimming at V came to 5 bases and at J to 5 bases, leaving 5 bases not matched to a gene. The CDR3: CASSPLDRGNEKLFF. Here the CDR3 DNA reads TGTGCCAGCAGCCCGTTGGACAGGGGGAATGAAAAACTGTTTTTT.

This clone came up once. The gene calls are TRBV9 and TRBJ2-2, with unresolved D. This CDR3 has 16 residues. In germline, CDR1 is SGDLS, CDR2 YYNGEE. V was shortened by 0 bases and J by 0 bases, with 9 bases between the two germline ends. The CDR3 DNA reads TGTGCCAGCAGCGTAGTTCGCGGTCCGAACACCGGGGAGCTGTTTTTT. Its translation: CASSVVRGPNTGELFF.